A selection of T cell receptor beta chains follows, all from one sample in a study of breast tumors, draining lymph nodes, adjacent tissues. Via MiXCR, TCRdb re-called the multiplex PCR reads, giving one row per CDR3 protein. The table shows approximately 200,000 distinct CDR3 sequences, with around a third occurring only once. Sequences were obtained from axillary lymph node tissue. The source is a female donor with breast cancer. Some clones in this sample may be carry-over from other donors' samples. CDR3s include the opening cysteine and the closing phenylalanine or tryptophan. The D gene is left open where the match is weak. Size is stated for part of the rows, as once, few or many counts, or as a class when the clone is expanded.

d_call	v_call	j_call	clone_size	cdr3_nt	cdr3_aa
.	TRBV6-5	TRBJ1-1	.	TGTGCCAGCAAGAGGTCGGGGGAGCTGAACACTGAAGCTTTCTTT	CASKRSGELNTEAFF
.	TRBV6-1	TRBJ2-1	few	TGTGCCAGCATTCCCCTACGGCGGGACCGTATGAATGAGCAGTTCTTC	CASIPLRRDRMNEQFF
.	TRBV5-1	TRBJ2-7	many	TGCGCCAGCAGCGGAACGGGACATATCGAGCAGTACTTC	CASSGTGHIEQYF
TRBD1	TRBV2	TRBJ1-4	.	TGTGCCAGCAGTCTCGGGACAGGGGCCCCCGGGGATCTGTTTTTT	CASSLGTGAPGDLFF
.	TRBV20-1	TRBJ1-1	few	TGCAGTGCTCCTAGTCGACAGCTCTGGAACACTGAAGCTTTCTTT	CSAPSRQLWNTEAFF
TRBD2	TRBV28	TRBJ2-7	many	TGTGCCAGCAGTTTACCTAGCGGCTCCTACGAGCAGTACTTC	CASSLPSGSYEQYF
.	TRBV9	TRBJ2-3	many	TGTGCCAGCAGCCCTAACACAGATACGCAGTATTTT	CASSPNTDTQYF
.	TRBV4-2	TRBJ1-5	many	TGTGCCAGCAGCCAAACCGACAGACCGAATCAGCCCCAGCATTTT	CASSQTDRPNQPQHF
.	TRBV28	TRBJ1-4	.	TGTGCCCTCGGGACCCCCCAGGGGGAAAAACTGTTTTTT	CALGTPQGEKLFF
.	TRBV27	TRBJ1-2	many	TGTGCCAGCTCGGGCCCAGGGGATGGTAACTATGGCTACACCTTC	CASSGPGDGNYGYTF
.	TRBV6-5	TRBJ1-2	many	TGTGCCAGTCGTCGACAGGAGACGTATGGCTACACCTTC	CASRRQETYGYTF
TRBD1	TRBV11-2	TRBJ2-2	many	TGTGCCAGCAGCTTAGTCAGGGGGAGCGGGGAGCTGTTTTTT	CASSLVRGSGELFF
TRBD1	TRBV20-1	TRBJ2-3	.	TGCAGTGCCAGAGGAGCGAGGCAGGGACAGGCAGATACGCAGTATTTT	CSARGARQGQADTQYF
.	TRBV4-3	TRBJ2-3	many	TGCGCCAGCAGCCAAACTAGCTCCTTTGGAGATACGCAGTATTTT	CASSQTSSFGDTQYF
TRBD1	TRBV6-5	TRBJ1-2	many	TGTGCCAGCAGTCGGGACAGCGTCTATGGCTACACCTTC	CASSRDSVYGYTF
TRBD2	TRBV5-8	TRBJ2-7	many	TGTGCCAGCAGCTTGGGAAGCGGGAGAAGCTACGAGCAGTACTTC	CASSLGSGRSYEQYF
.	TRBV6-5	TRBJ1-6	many	TGTGCCAGCAGTTACTCGATTTTACGGCTCTCCTATAATTCACCCCTCCACTTT	CASSYSILRLSYNSPLHF
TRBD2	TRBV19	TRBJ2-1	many	TGTGCCAGTAGTATAGGACTAGCGGGGCCCCAATCCTACAATGAGCAGTTCTTC	CASSIGLAGPQSYNEQFF
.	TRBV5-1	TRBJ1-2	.	TGCGTCGGCAGCTTCGGCAGGGAAGGGTATGGCTACACCTTC	CVGSFGREGYGYTF
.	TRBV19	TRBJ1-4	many	TGTGCCAGTAGTATCGCGGGAGTCCCAAATGAAAAACTGTTTTTT	CASSIAGVPNEKLFF
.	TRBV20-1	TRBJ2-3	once	TGCAGTGCTAGAGATATGCTAGCGCGCAATGAGCAGTATTTT	CSARDMLARNEQYF
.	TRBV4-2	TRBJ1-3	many	TGTGCCAGCAGCCAAGGGGCTGCCGTCTCTGGAAACACCATATATTTT	CASSQGAAVSGNTIYF
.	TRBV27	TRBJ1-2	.	TGTGCCAGCAGTTCAGCGTACGGGGCCGGCTATGGCTACACCTTC	CASSSAYGAGYGYTF
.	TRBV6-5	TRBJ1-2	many	TGTGCCAGCAGTTACTCCCAGGTAGAAGCTAACTATGGCTACACCTTC	CASSYSQVEANYGYTF
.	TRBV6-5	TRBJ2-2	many	TGTGCCAGCAGTTACTCAGGGCGGGCAGCGCCAACCGGGGAGCTGTTTTTT	CASSYSGRAAPTGELFF
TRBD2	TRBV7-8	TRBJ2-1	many	TGTGCCAGCAGCTACAGGAGCGGGAGACGCAATGAGCAGTTCTTC	CASSYRSGRRNEQFF
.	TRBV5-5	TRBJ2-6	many	TGTGCCAGCAGCCGCCGGACGGCTGGGGCCAACGTCCTGACTTTC	CASSRRTAGANVLTF
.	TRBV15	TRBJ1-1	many	TGTGCCACCAGCAGAGACAAGAACAGGGCGACTGAAGCTTTCTTT	CATSRDKNRATEAFF
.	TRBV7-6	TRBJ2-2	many	TGTGCCAGCAGCCCCGCCGGGGGCGTCGGCGGGGAGCTGTTTTTT	CASSPAGGVGGELFF
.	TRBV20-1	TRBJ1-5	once	TGCAGTGCTAGAGATCATTGGGGCGCGGGTCAGCCCCAGCATTTT	CSARDHWGAGQPQHF
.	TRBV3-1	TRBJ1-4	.	TGTGCCAGCAGCTCCTATACCGGGGAAAAACTGTTTTTT	CASSSYTGEKLFF
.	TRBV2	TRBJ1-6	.	TGTGCCAGCAGTGAACGGGGCGCCGGTTCACCCCTCCACTTT	CASSERGAGSPLHF
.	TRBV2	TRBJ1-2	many	TGTGCCAGCAGCCCGGACGTCTCTTATGGCTACACCTTC	CASSPDVSYGYTF
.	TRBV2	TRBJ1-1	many	TGTGCCAGCAGTGAGGGGACGACGACGTACTGGCGGGGTTTCTTT	CASSEGTTTYWRGFF
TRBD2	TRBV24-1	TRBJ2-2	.	TGTGCCAGCGGGACTAGCGGTAACACCGGGGAGCTGTTTTTT	CASGTSGNTGELFF
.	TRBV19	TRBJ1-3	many	TGTGCCAGTAGTAACGGTCGGACTGGAAACACCATATATTTT	CASSNGRTGNTIYF
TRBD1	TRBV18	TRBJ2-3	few	TGTGCCAGCTCACCGGAGAGGGGGCCCACAGATACGCAGTATTTT	CASSPERGPTDTQYF
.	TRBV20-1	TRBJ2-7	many	TGCAGTGCTGGCCCCGGGGCCGAGCAGTACTTC	CSAGPGAEQYF
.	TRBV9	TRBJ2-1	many	TGTGCCAGCAGCCCTAGGTCCCCTCTTTCGGTTGGGACGGGCAATGAGCAGTTCTTC	CASSPRSPLSVGTGNEQFF
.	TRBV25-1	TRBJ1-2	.	TGTGCCAGCCCCAGGAAGGCAGGGGACTATGGCTACACCTTC	CASPRKAGDYGYTF
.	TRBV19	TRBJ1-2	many	TGTGCGAGTAGCCGGGGAAGGGACGGCTACACCTTC	CASSRGRDGYTF
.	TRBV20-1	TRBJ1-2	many	TGCAGTGCTAGAGGCCTAGGCGGGAACTATGGCTACACCTTC	CSARGLGGNYGYTF
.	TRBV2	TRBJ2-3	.	TGTGCCAGCCCGGGGTCCACAGATACGCAGTATTTT	CASPGSTDTQYF
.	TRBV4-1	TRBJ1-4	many	TGCGCCAGCAGCCATCTGACCGGGGAAAAACTGTTTTTT	CASSHLTGEKLFF
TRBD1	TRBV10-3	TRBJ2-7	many	TGTGCCATCAGTGATACTGAACAGGGGGCTGGGTACGAGCAGTACTTC	CAISDTEQGAGYEQYF
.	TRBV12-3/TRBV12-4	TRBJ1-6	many	TGTGCCAGCAGTTTACGGCAGGGCTATAATTCACCCCTCCACTTT	CASSLRQGYNSPLHF
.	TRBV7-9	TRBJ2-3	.	TGTGCCAGCAGGAACCGGGACTGGAGCACAGGTACGCAGTGTTTT	CASRNRDWSTGTQCF
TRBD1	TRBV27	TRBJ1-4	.	TGTGCCAGCGGACAGGGGAGAGAAAAACTGTTTTTT	CASGQGREKLFF